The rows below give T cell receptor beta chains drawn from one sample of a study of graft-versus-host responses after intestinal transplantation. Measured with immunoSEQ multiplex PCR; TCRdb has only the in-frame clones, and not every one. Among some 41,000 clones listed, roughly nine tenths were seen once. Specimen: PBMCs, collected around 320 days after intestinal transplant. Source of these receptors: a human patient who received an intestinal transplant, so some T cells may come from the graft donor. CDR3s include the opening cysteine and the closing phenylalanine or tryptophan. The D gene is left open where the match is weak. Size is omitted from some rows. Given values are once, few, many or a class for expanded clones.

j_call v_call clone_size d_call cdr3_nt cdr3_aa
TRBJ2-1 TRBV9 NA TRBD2 TGTGCCAGCAGCGTAGGAAGCGGGAGTGAGGATGAGCAGTTCTTC CASSVGSGSEDEQFF
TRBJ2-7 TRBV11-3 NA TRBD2 TGTGCCAGCAGCTCCGGACTAGTCCCCTACGAGCAGTACTTC CASSSGLVPYEQYF
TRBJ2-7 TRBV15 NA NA TGTGCCACCAGCAGAGATTTGGGGGGCGTATTAGACGAGCAGTACTTC CATSRDLGGVLDEQYF
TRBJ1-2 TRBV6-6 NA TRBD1 TGTGCCAGCAGGGGGACAGGGGCTCCCGAATATGGCTACACCTTC CASRGTGAPEYGYTF
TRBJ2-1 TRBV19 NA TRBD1 TGTGCCAGTAGTAAATCTCCTTGGACAGGGTTCTCCTACAATGAGCAGTTCTTC CASSKSPWTGFSYNEQFF
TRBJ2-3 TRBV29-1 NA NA TGCAGCGTTGAAGGGGTTGGGCTAGCGACAGATACGCAGTATTTT CSVEGVGLATDTQYF
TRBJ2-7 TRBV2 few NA TGTGCCAGCACTTGGGAACTAGCCGTGGGCGAGCAGTACTTC CASTWELAVGEQYF
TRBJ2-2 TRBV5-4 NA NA TGTGCCAGCAGCTTGGAACTCGACAGAGGGGCCGGGGAGCTGTTTTTT CASSLELDRGAGELFF
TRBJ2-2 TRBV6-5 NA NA TGTGCCAGCAGTCCACAGGTCACCGGGGAGCTGTTTTTT CASSPQVTGELFF
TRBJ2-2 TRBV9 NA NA TGTGCCAGCAGCGTAGTAGAATGGGGCGCTAGTACCACCGGGGAGCTGTTTTTT CASSVVEWGASTTGELFF
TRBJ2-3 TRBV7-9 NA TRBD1 TGTGCCAGCAGCTTAGCCGAGGGACAGAGCACAGATACGCAGTATTTT CASSLAEGQSTDTQYF
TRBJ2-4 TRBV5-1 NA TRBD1 TGCGCCAGCAGCCCCCTCGAGACAGGGAATGACATTCAGTACTTC CASSPLETGNDIQYF
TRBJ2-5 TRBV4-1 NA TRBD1 TGCGCCAGCAGCCAAGGGATTCGCAGGGGGTATCAAGAGACCCAGTACTTC CASSQGIRRGYQETQYF
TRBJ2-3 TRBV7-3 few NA TGTGCCAGCAGCCCGACCCTTCAGGGGGATACGCAGTATTTT CASSPTLQGDTQYF
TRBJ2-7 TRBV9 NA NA TGTGCCAGCAGCGTAGGCGGCAGCTCCTACGAGCAGTACTTC CASSVGGSSYEQYF
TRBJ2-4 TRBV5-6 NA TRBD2 TGTGCCAGCAGCTGCCCGACGACTAGCGGGGTAGCCAAAAACATTCAGTACTTC CASSCPTTSGVAKNIQYF
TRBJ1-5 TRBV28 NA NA TGTGCCAGCACGGGTGCAGGGACCAGCCAGCCCCAGCATTTT CASTGAGTSQPQHF
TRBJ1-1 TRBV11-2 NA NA TGTGCCAGCAGCTTGCCAACCCAAAGAAGTGAAGCTTTCTTT CASSLPTQRSEAFF
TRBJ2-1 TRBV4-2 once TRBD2 TGTGCCAGCAGCCAAGGGATCGGACTAGTCGTGAATGAGCAGTTCTTC CASSQGIGLVVNEQFF
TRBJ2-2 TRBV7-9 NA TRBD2 TGTGCCAGCAGCTCTCCGGGGGGGGACACCGGGGAGCTGTTTTTT CASSSPGGDTGELFF
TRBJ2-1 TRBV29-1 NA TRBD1 TGCAGCGTCCATCTGGGACAGGGAGATGAGCAGTTCTTC CSVHLGQGDEQFF
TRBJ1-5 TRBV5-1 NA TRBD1 TGCGCCAGCAGCGGACGGGACAGGGTAATTCTCAAGCCCCAGCATTTT CASSGRDRVILKPQHF
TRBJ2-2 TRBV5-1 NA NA TGCGCCAGCAGCTCGGCCCTCTTCAGTCCCTCCGGGGAGCTGTTTTTT CASSSALFSPSGELFF
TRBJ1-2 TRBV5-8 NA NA TGTGCCAGCAGCTTGGGGGCAGATAAAGCTAACTATGGCTACACCTTC CASSLGADKANYGYTF
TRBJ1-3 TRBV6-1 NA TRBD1 TGTGCCAGCAGCCCCGACAGGGTCTCTGGAAACACCATATATTTT CASSPDRVSGNTIYF
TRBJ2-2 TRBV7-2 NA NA TGTGCCAGCAGCTTACTAGCGACTTCGTGGGGCGGGGAGCTGTTTTTT CASSLLATSWGGELFF
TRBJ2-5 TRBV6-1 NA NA TGTGCCAGCAGTGAAGGGGGCGGGCTCGTGGGAGAGACCCAGTACTTC CASSEGGGLVGETQYF
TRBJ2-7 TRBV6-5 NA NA TGTGCCAGCGGGAGCGGGCGGATCTACGAGCAGTACTTC CASGSGRIYEQYF
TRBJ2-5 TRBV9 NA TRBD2 TGTGCCAGCAGCGTAGGAGGGACTAGCGGGGGCGAGACCCAGTACTTC CASSVGGTSGGETQYF
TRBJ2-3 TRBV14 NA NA TGTGCCAGCAGCCGTGGTGCGAGCGGCACAGATACGCAGTATTTT CASSRGASGTDTQYF
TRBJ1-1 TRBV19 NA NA TGTGCCAGTAGTATAGGGGCAGGGTACACTGAAGCTTTCTTT CASSIGAGYTEAFF
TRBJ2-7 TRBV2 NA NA TGTGCCAGCACCAGGGGGGCTTTTGACGAGCAGTACTTC CASTRGAFDEQYF
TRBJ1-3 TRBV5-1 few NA TGCGCCAGCAGCTTGAAGGCAGGGAAAGGGAACACCATATATTTT CASSLKAGKGNTIYF
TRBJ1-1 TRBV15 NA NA TGTGCCACCAGCCCGGTAGCCGGGGAAGCTTTCTTT CATSPVAGEAFF
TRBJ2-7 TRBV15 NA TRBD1 TGTGCCACAAAGGCACAGGGGCTAATAGGCGAGCAGTACTTC CATKAQGLIGEQYF
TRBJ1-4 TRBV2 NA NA TGTGCCAGCAGTGAAGCAAGAAGAACTAATGAAAAACTGTTTTTT CASSEARRTNEKLFF
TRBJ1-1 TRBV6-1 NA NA TGTGCCAGCAGTGCCCTTGAGAATCATCCCAACACTGAAGCTTTCTTT CASSALENHPNTEAFF
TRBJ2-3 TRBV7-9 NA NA TGTGCCAGCAGCTTAGCGGGGCACACAGATACGCAGTATTTT CASSLAGHTDTQYF
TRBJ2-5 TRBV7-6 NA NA TGTGCCAGCAGCTTAGCGGGGGGAAGCCAAGAGACCCAGTACTTC CASSLAGGSQETQYF
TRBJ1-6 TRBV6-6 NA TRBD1 TGTGCCACCACGACAGGGGGCGATTCACCCCTCCACTTT CATTTGGDSPLHF
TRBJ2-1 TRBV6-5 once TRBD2 TGTGCCAGCAGTTACGGGCATAGCGGGAAGGGGAATGAGCAGTTCTTC CASSYGHSGKGNEQFF
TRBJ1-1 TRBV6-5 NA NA TGTGCCAGCAGTTACTCAGAGCCGAACACTGAAGCTTTCTTT CASSYSEPNTEAFF
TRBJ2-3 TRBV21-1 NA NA TGTGCCATCCGATCCAGGGGGCGCACAGATACGCAGTATTTT CAIRSRGRTDTQYF
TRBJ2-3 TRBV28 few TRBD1 TGTGCCAGCAGTCATACGACAGGGATGAGCACAGATACGCAGTATTTT CASSHTTGMSTDTQYF
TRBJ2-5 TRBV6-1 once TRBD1 TGTGCCAGCCCGACGACAGGGGGCGACCTGGAGACCCAGTACTTC CASPTTGGDLETQYF
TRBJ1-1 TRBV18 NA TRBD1 TGTGCCAGCTCACCAAGGACAGGGAACACTGAAGCTTTCTTT CASSPRTGNTEAFF
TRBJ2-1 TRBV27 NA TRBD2 TGTGCCAGCAGAGCGGGGGGGTACAATGAGCAGTTCTTC CASRAGGYNEQFF
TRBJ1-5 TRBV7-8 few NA TGTGCCAGCAGCTTAGGAGCACAGAATCAGCCCCAGCATTTT CASSLGAQNQPQHF
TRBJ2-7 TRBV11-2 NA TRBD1 TGTGCCAGCAGCCTTTGGACAGGGGATGGGTACGAGCAGTACTTC CASSLWTGDGYEQYF
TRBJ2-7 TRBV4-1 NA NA TGCGCCAGCAGCCAAGCGCGGGCGGACTACGAGCAGTACTTC CASSQARADYEQYF
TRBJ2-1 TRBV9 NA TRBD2 TGTGCCAGCAGCTCCGGAGGAGCGGGAGACTACAATGAGCAGTTCTTC CASSSGGAGDYNEQFF
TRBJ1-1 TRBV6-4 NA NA TGTGCCAGCAGTGACTCGGAGCAGGGACCGACTTACCCGCACACTGAAGCTTTCTTT CASSDSEQGPTYPHTEAFF
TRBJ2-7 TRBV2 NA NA TGTGCCAGCATAGCCCCGGGACACGAGCAGTACTTC CASIAPGHEQYF
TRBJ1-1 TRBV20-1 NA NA TGCAGTGCTAGGCCCCACACTGAAGCTTTCTTT CSARPHTEAFF
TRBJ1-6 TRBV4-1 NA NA TGCGCCAGTTCGACCGGGATAGATAATTCACCCCTCCACTTT CASSTGIDNSPLHF
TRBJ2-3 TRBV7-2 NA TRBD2 TGTGCCAGCAGGCCCGGGACTAGCGGGACAGATACGCAGTATTTT CASRPGTSGTDTQYF
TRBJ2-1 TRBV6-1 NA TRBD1 TGTGCCAGCAGTGTTATGGACAGGGGACATGAGCAGTTCTTC CASSVMDRGHEQFF
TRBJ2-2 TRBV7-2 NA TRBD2 TGTGCCAGCAGCTTAAAGTCTAGCGGGAGAATCGGGGAGCTGTTTTTT CASSLKSSGRIGELFF
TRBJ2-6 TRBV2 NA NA TGTGCCAGCAGTGAAGTGAGGTTCTCTGGGGCCAACGTCCTGACTTTC CASSEVRFSGANVLTF